A selection of T cell receptor beta chains follows, all from one sample in a study of PD-1 blockade in classical Hodgkin lymphoma. Generated by immunoSEQ multiplex PCR, the TCRdb table keeps only in-frame clones and is missing some. The sample lists some 43,000 clones; around 86% were seen once. The material was peripheral blood mononuclear cells (PBMCs), obtained before the second cycle of nivolumab. These receptors were obtained from a human donor with classical Hodgkin lymphoma. The CDR3 runs from the conserved cysteine through the conserved F or W. The order of the fields is clone size, D gene, J gene, V gene, CDR3 protein, CDR3 DNA. The D gene is left open where the match is weak. Not every row has a clone size; where given, it reads once, few, many or a size class.

>NA|NA|TRBJ1-1|TRBV19
CASSIRSGEYTEAFF
TGTGCCAGTAGTATACGGTCAGGGGAGTACACTGAAGCTTTCTTT
>NA|NA|TRBJ1-5|TRBV29-1
CSVEDRGQPQHF
TGCAGCGTTGAAGATCGTGGGCAGCCCCAGCATTTT
>NA|TRBD1|TRBJ2-5|TRBV11-2
CASSRPGTGFQETQYF
TGTGCCAGCAGCCGTCCCGGGACAGGGTTTCAAGAGACCCAGTACTTC
>NA|TRBD1|TRBJ1-2|TRBV6-1
CASTLDRVGGYTF
TGTGCCAGCACTTTGGACAGGGTGGGAGGCTACACCTTC
>NA|NA|TRBJ1-5|TRBV27
CASSAHPANQPQHF
TGTGCCAGCAGTGCCCACCCGGCCAATCAGCCCCAGCATTTT
>NA|TRBD2|TRBJ2-1|TRBV5-8
CASSPLGRTAEEQFF
TGTGCCAGCAGCCCACTCGGGAGGACGGCAGAAGAGCAGTTCTTC
>NA|TRBD1|TRBJ2-7|TRBV27
CASSPTQGAWEQYF
TGTGCCAGCAGTCCGACCCAGGGGGCATGGGAGCAGTACTTC
>NA|NA|TRBJ1-6|TRBV7-2
CASSLLRTRRPSYNSPLHF
TGTGCCAGCAGCTTACTTCGGACGAGGAGGCCTTCCTATAATTCACCCCTCCACTTT
>NA|TRBD1|TRBJ2-3|TRBV14
CASSSTGGLVGTQYF
TGTGCCAGCAGTTCTACAGGGGGCCTGGTAGGTACGCAGTATTTT
>few|NA|TRBJ1-2|TRBV18
CASSPRGDGYTF
TGTGCCAGCTCACCCAGGGGTGATGGCTACACCTTC
>once|TRBD1|TRBJ1-3|TRBV5-1
CASSSGTGGLSGNTIYF
TGCGCCAGCAGCTCGGGGACAGGGGGCCTGTCTGGAAACACCATATATTTT
>NA|NA|TRBJ2-1|TRBV4-1
CASSQEATSPPYNEQFF
TGCGCCAGCAGCCAAGAAGCAACCAGCCCCCCCTACAATGAGCAGTTCTTC
>NA|NA|TRBJ2-5|TRBV4-2
CASSQGAGLARETQYF
TGTGCCAGCAGCCAAGGGGCGGGGCTAGCAAGGGAGACCCAGTACTTC
>NA|TRBD2|TRBJ2-3|TRBV6-6
CASSDPSGLTDTQYF
TGTGCCAGCAGCGATCCTAGCGGGCTGACAGATACGCAGTATTTT
>NA|TRBD2|TRBJ2-1|TRBV11-2
CASSLEGLAGNEQFF
TGTGCCAGCAGCTTAGAGGGACTAGCGGGGAATGAGCAGTTCTTC
>medium-sized|NA|TRBJ1-1|TRBV5-5
CASRLDLNTEAFF
TGTGCCAGCAGGCTGGACCTGAACACTGAAGCTTTCTTT
>NA|TRBD2|TRBJ2-1|TRBV4-2
CASSQRLAGAYNEQFF
TGTGCCAGCAGCCAACGCTTAGCGGGGGCCTACAATGAGCAGTTCTTC
>NA|NA|TRBJ1-2|TRBV5-1
CASSGGGSNYGYTF
TGCGCCAGCAGCGGAGGGGGATCTAACTATGGCTACACCTTC
>NA|NA|TRBJ2-3|TRBV5-6
CASSLADGFQEADTQYF
TGTGCCAGCAGCTTGGCGGACGGTTTTCAAGAGGCAGATACGCAGTATTTT
>NA|NA|TRBJ1-2|TRBV21-1
CATRVLKRYGYTF
TGTGCCACCCGCGTGTTAAAGCGTTATGGCTACACCTTC
>NA|NA|TRBJ2-4|TRBV5-4
CASSLGLGSTKNIQYF
TGTGCCAGCAGCTTGGGGCTGGGCAGTACCAAAAACATTCAGTACTTC
>NA|TRBD2|TRBJ2-1|TRBV7-9
CASSQETSVNEQFF
TGTGCCAGCAGCCAAGAGACTAGCGTCAATGAGCAGTTCTTC
>NA|TRBD1|TRBJ2-3|TRBV5-6
CASSFPGQGAGTQYF
TGTGCCAGCAGCTTCCCGGGACAGGGGGCTGGTACGCAGTATTTT
>NA|NA|TRBJ2-5|TRBV6-6
CASSYGGARETQYF
TGTGCCAGCAGTTACGGGGGGGCCCGGGAGACCCAGTACTTC
>NA|NA|TRBJ1-2|TRBV7-9
CASSLARANYGYTF
TGTGCCAGCAGCTTAGCAAGAGCTAACTATGGCTACACCTTC
>NA|NA|TRBJ2-1|TRBV18
CASSPPAENEQFF
TGTGCCAGCTCACCACCGGCCGAGAATGAGCAGTTCTTC
>NA|TRBD2|TRBJ2-7|TRBV6-5
CASRTSASYEQYF
TGTGCCAGCAGGACTAGCGCCTCCTACGAGCAGTACTTC
>NA|TRBD1|TRBJ2-7|TRBV2
CASSEAPYPDRVVYEQYF
TGTGCCAGCAGTGAAGCGCCCTATCCGGACAGGGTAGTCTACGAGCAGTACTTC
>NA|TRBD1|TRBJ2-2|TRBV5-1
CASSSQGGGELFF
TGCGCCAGCAGCTCACAGGGGGGCGGGGAGCTGTTTTTT
>NA|TRBD2|TRBJ2-3|TRBV7-6
CASSYGTSGGAPDTQYF
TGTGCCAGCAGCTACGGGACTAGCGGGGGGGCCCCAGATACGCAGTATTTT
>NA|NA|TRBJ2-7|TRBV27
CASSLYRERDEQYF
TGTGCCAGCAGTTTATACAGGGAGAGGGACGAGCAGTACTTC
>NA|NA|TRBJ1-2|TRBV5-8
CASSLRATFNYGYTF
TGTGCCAGCAGCTTGCGAGCCACCTTTAACTATGGCTACACCTTC
>NA|NA|TRBJ2-6|TRBV5-1
CASCLVSGRGANVLTF
TGCGCCAGCTGCTTGGTATCAGGGCGTGGGGCCAACGTCCTGACTTTC
>NA|NA|TRBJ1-4|TRBV7-9
CASSLAPLRGTNEKLFF
TGTGCCAGCAGCTTAGCCCCCCTCAGGGGTACTAATGAAAAACTGTTTTTT
>NA|TRBD2|TRBJ2-5|TRBV19
CASSIGLGGLGETQYF
TGTGCCAGTAGTATAGGGCTCGGGGGGTTAGGAGAGACCCAGTACTTC
>NA|TRBD1|TRBJ1-1|TRBV4-2
CASSQDYRGRGAFF
TGTGCCAGCAGCCAAGACTACAGGGGGCGCGGAGCTTTCTTT
>NA|TRBD1|TRBJ1-2|TRBV18
CASSARGDGYTF
TGTGCCAGCTCAGCCAGGGGGGATGGCTACACCTTC
>NA|NA|TRBJ2-6|TRBV11-2
CASSAISGANVLTF
TGTGCCAGCAGCGCCATCTCTGGGGCCAACGTCCTGACTTTC
>NA|NA|TRBJ2-1|TRBV6-1
CASSVYRFLNEQFF
TGTGCCAGCAGTGTATACAGATTCCTCAATGAGCAGTTCTTC
>NA|NA|TRBJ1-2|TRBV9
CASNPSQAANYGYTF
TGTGCCAGCAACCCCTCACAGGCCGCTAACTATGGCTACACCTTC
>few|NA|TRBJ1-2|TRBV5-6
CASSFRTRYWGGYTF
TGTGCCAGCAGCTTTCGGACACGGTATTGGGGCGGCTACACCTTC
>NA|NA|TRBJ1-1|TRBV5-1
CASSPTPPGSGTEAFF
TGCGCCAGCAGCCCGACCCCGCCAGGGTCGGGTACTGAAGCTTTCTTT
>NA|TRBD1|TRBJ1-5|TRBV5-8
CASSLVQGGPNQPQHF
TGTGCCAGCAGCTTGGTTCAGGGGGGGCCCAATCAGCCCCAGCATTTT
>NA|NA|TRBJ2-1|TRBV7-8
CASSLGSLGEQFF
TGTGCCAGCAGCCTCGGGAGTTTGGGCGAGCAGTTCTTC
>NA|NA|TRBJ2-2|TRBV21-1
CASSKVAGELFF
TGTGCCAGCAGCAAAGTAGCCGGGGAGCTGTTTTTT
>NA|TRBD2|TRBJ2-7|TRBV7-2
CASSLRVSGTPYEQYF
TGTGCCAGCAGCTTACGGGTTAGCGGGACTCCCTACGAGCAGTACTTC
>NA|TRBD2|TRBJ2-1|TRBV4-1
CASSRRSGGLSYNEQFF
TGCGCCAGCAGCCGCAGGAGCGGGGGCCTTTCCTACAATGAGCAGTTCTTC
>NA|TRBD1|TRBJ2-7|TRBV15
CATSRVGAQGVTYEQYF
TGTGCCACCAGCAGGGTAGGGGCACAGGGGGTAACCTACGAGCAGTACTTC
>NA|TRBD2|TRBJ2-2|TRBV5-1
CASSTGTSGGAGTGELFF
TGCGCCAGCAGCACCGGGACTAGCGGGGGGGCCGGCACCGGGGAGCTGTTTTTT
>once|TRBD2|TRBJ2-1|TRBV19
CASSTKLAEQFF
TGTGCCAGTAGTACAAAACTAGCGGAGCAGTTCTTC
>NA|NA|TRBJ1-4|TRBV28
CASRPTGADEKLFF
TGTGCCAGCAGACCGACAGGTGCAGATGAAAAACTGTTTTTT
>NA|NA|TRBJ1-1|TRBV11-3
CASSFPGHFNTEAFF
TGTGCCAGCAGCTTTCCCGGACATTTCAACACTGAAGCTTTCTTT
>NA|TRBD1|TRBJ2-7|TRBV28
CASTFDRATHEQYF
TGTGCCAGCACTTTTGACAGGGCGACCCACGAGCAGTACTTC
>NA|NA|TRBJ1-4|TRBV6-1
CASSEASGGAYQLFF
TGTGCCAGCAGTGAAGCGTCGGGGGGCGCATACCAACTGTTTTTT
>once|NA|TRBJ1-1|TRBV2
CASRQEQAMNTEAFF
TGTGCCAGCAGGCAGGAACAGGCCATGAACACTGAAGCTTTCTTT